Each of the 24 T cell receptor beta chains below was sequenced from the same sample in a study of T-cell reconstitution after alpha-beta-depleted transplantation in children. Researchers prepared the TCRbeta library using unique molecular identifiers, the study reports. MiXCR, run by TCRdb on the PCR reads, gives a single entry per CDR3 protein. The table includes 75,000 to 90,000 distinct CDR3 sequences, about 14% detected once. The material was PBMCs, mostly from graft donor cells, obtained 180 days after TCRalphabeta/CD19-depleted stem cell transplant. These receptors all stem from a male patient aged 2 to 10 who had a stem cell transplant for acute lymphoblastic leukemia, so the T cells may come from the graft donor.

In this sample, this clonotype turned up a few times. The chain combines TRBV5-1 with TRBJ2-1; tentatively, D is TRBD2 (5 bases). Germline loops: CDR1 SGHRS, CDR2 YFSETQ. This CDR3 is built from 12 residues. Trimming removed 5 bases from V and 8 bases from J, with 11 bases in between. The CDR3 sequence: CASRFNSDEQFF. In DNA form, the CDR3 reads TGCGCCAGCAGATTCAATAGCGATGAGCAGTTCTTC.

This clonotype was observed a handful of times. The CDR3: CASIPGREGRVTQYF. CDR3 nucleotides: TGTGCCAGCATTCCCGGGCGGGAGGGCCGAGTTACGCAGTATTTT. V usage is TRBV12-3 or TRBV12-4 and J usage is TRBJ2-3; 9 bases are shared with TRBD2. Trimming took 7 bases from V and 8 from J; bases not matched to a gene: 13. This CDR3 spans 15 amino acids.

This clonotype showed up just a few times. In DNA, the CDR3 is TGTGCCAGCTCTTTCGGGGTGGGGAACACTGAAGCTTTCTTT. Translation: CASSFGVGNTEAFF. The rearrangement links TRBV18 to TRBJ1-1; the D is unclear. CDR1 and CDR2 (germline): KGHSH, LQKENI. The V and J ends lost 6 bases and 1 base respectively, with 12 bases between them. The CDR3 contains 14 residues.

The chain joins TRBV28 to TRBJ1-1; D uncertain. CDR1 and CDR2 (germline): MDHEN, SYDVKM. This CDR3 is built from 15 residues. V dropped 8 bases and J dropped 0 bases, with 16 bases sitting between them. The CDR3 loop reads CASSSAAAMNTEAFF. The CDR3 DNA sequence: TGTGCCAGCTCTAGCGCGGCGGCTATGAACACTGAAGCTTTCTTT.

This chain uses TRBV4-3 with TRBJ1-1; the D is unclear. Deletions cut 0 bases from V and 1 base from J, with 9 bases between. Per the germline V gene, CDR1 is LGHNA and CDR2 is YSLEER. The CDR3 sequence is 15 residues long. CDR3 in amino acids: CASSQDEGRNTEAFF. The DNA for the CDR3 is TGCGCCAGCAGCCAAGATGAGGGTCGGAACACTGAAGCTTTCTTT.

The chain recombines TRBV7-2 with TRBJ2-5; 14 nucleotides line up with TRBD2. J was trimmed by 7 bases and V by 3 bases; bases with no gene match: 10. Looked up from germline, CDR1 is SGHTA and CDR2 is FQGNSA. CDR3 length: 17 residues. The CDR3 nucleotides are TGTGCCAGCAGCTTCGGACTAGCGGGGGGAAGAAGTGGGACCCAGTACTTC. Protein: CASSFGLAGGRSGTQYF.

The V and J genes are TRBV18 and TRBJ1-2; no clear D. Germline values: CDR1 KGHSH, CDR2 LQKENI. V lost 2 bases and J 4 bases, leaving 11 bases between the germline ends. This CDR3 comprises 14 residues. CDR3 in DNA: TGTGCCAGCTCACCAGGGCAGGAGTCCTATGGCTACACCTTC. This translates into CASSPGQESYGYTF.

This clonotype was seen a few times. This chain's CDR3 is CAIGILRGNEQFF. CDR3 bases: TGTGCCATCGGAATCCTCAGGGGGAATGAGCAGTTCTTC. The genes are TRBV10-3 and TRBJ2-1; 7 nucleotides line up with TRBD1. V lost 8 bases to trimming and J lost 7 bases; unmatched junction nucleotides: 8. Germline CDR1 ENHRY, CDR2 SYGVKD. The CDR3 contains 13 residues.

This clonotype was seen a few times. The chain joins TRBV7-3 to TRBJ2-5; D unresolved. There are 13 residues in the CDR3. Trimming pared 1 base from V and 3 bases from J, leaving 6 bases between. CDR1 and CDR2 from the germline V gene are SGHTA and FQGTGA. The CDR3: CASSLIREETQYF. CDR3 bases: TGTGCCAGCAGCTTAATTAGGGAAGAGACCCAGTACTTC.

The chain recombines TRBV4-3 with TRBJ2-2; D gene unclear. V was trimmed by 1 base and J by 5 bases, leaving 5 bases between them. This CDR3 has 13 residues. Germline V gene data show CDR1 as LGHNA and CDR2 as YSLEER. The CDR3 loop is CASSQAETGELFF. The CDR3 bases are TGCGCCAGCAGCCAAGCAGAAACCGGGGAGCTGTTTTTT.

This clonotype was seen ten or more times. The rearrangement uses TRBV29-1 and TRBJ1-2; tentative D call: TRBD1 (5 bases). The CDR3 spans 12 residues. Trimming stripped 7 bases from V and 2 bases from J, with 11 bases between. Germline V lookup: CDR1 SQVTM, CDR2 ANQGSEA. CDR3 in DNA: TGCAGCGCCACACAGGAAAACTATGGCTACACCTTC. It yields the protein CSATQENYGYTF.

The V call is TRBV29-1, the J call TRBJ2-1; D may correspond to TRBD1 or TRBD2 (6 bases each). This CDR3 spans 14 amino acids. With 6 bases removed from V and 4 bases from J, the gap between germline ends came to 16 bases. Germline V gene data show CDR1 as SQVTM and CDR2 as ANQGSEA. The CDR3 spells CSVQGLLAYNEQFF. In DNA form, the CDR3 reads TGCAGCGTACAGGGACTTTTGGCTTACAATGAGCAGTTCTTC.

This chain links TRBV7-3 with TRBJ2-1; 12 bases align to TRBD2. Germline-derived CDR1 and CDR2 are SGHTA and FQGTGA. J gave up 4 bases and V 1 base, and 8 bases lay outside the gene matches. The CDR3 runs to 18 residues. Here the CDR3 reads CASSLIGGLAGQYNEQFF. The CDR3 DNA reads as TGTGCCAGCAGCTTAATAGGTGGACTAGCGGGACAATACAATGAGCAGTTCTTC.

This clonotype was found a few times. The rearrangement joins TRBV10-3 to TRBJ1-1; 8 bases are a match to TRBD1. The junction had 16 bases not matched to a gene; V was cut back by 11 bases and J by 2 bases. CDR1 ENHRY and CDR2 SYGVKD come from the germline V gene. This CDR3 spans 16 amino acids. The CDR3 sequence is CAGQSGGRPQNTEAFF. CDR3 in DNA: TGTGCCGGCCAGTCAGGGGGCCGTCCCCAAAACACTGAAGCTTTCTTT.

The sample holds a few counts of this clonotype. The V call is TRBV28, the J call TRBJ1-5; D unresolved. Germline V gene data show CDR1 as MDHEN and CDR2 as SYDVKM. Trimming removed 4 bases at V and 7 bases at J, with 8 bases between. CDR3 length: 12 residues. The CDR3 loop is CASSWGSQPQHF. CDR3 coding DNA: TGTGCCAGCAGTTGGGGTTCCCAGCCCCAGCATTTT.

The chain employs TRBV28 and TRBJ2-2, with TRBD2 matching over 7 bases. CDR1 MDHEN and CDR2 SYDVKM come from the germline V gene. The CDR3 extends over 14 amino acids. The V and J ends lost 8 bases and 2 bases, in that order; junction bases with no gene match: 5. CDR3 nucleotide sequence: TGTGCCAGCCTGACTAGCAGAAACACCGGGGAGCTGTTTTTT. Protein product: CASLTSRNTGELFF.

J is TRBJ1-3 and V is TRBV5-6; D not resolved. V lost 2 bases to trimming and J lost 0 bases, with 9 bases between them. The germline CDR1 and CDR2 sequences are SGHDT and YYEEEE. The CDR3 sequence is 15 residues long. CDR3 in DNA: TGTGCCAGCAGCTTCAGAGCCGTCTCTGGAAACACCATATATTTT. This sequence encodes CASSFRAVSGNTIYF. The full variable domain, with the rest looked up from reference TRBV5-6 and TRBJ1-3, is DAGVTQSPTHLIKTRGQQVTLRCSPKSGHDTVSWYQQALGQGPQFIFQYYEEEERQRGNFPDRFSGHQFPNYSSELNVNALLLGDSALYLCASSFRAVSGNTIYFGEGSWLTVV.

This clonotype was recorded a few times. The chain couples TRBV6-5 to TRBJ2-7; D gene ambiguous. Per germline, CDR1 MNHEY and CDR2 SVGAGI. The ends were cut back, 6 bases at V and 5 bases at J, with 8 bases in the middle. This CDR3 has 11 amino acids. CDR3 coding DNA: TGTGCCAGCAGCACGGAGCACGAGCAGTACTTC. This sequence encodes CASSTEHEQYF.

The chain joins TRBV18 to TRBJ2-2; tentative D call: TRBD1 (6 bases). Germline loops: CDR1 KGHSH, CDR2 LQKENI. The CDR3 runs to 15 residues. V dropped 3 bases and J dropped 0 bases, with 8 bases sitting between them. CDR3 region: CASSPGTPNTGELFF. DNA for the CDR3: TGTGCCAGCTCACCCGGGACACCGAACACCGGGGAGCTGTTTTTT.

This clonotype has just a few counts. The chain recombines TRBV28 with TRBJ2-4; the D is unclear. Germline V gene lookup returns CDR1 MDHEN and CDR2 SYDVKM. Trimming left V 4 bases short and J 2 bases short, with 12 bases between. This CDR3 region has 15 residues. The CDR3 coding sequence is TGTGCCAGCAGTTACCCCCGACCGCCCAAAAACATTCAGTACTTC. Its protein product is CASSYPRPPKNIQYF.

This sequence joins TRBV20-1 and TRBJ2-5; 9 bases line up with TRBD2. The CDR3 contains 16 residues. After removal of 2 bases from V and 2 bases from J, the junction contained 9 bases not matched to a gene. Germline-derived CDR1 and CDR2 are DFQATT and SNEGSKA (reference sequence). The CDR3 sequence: CSARRLAGLMQETQYF. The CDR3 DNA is TGCAGTGCTAGAAGGCTAGCGGGGCTTATGCAAGAGACCCAGTACTTC.

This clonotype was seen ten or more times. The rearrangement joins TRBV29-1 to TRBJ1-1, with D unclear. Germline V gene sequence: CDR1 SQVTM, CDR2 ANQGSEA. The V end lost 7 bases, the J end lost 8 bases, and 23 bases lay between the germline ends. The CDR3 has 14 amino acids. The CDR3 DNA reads TGCAGCGCTGTGGGCTCGACGGTCCTCAGAGAAGCTTTCTTT. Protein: CSAVGSTVLREAFF.

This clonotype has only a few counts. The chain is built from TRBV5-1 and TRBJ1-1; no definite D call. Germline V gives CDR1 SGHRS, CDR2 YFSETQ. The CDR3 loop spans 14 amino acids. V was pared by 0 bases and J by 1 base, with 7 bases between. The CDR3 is CASSLVPGNTEAFF. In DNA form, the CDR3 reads TGCGCCAGCAGCTTGGTCCCGGGGAACACTGAAGCTTTCTTT.

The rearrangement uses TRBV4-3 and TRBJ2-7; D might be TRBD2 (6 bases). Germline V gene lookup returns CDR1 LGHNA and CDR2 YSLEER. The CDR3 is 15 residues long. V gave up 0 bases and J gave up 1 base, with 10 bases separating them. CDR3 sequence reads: CASSQEAGGSYEQYF. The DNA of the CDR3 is TGCGCCAGCAGCCAAGAGGCAGGAGGGTCCTACGAGCAGTACTTC.